Below, 24 T cell receptor beta chains from the same sample are listed, as sequenced in a study of beta chain features in type 1 diabetes. cDNA synthesis used the whole RNA isolate, giving expressed TCRB sequences. Only in-frame clones appear in the TCRdb table, and some are missing; sequencing was by immunoSEQ multiplex PCR. The sample has hundreds of thousands of clones, 30% seen once. Sequenced sample: naive CD4+ T cells from blood. The receptors here all came from a man younger than 35 in good health.

The chain couples TRBV29-1 to TRBJ2-6; D is unresolved. Germline V CDR1 and CDR2: SQVTM, ANQGSEA. V lost 4 bases and J 2 bases, leaving 9 bases between the germline ends. This CDR3 contains 14 residues. CDR3 in DNA: TGCAGCGTTGGGGTTAGCCCTGGGGCCAACGTCCTGACTTTC. Amino acids: CSVGVSPGANVLTF.

V usage is TRBV30 and J usage is TRBJ1-5; D unclear. Germline V gene data show CDR1 as GTSNPN and CDR2 as SVGIG (reference sequence). This CDR3 has 13 residues. The V end was cut by 5 bases, the J end by 2 bases, with 10 bases between. The CDR3 reads CAWDDGGNQPQHF. CDR3 DNA: TGTGCCTGGGACGATGGGGGCAATCAGCCCCAGCATTTT. The full variable domain, completed using reference TRBV30 and TRBJ1-5, is SQTIHQWPATLVQPVGSPLSLECTVEGTSNPNLYWYRQAAGRGLQLLFYSVGIGQISSEVPQNLSASRPQDRQFILSSKKLLLSDSGFYLCAWDDGGNQPQHFGDGTRLSIL.

This chain uses TRBV7-6 with TRBJ2-5; D is ambiguous. Germline-derived CDR1 and CDR2 are SGHVS and FNYEAQ. V dropped 5 bases and J dropped 1 base, with 14 bases sitting between them. The CDR3 consists of 15 residues. Here the CDR3 reads CASSLRARFQETQYF. CDR3 DNA sequence: TGTGCCAGCAGCCTCCGAGCGAGATTCCAAGAGACCCAGTACTTC.

This clone occurred a few times. The V and J genes are TRBV25-1 and TRBJ1-1; D uncertain. Trimming left V 3 bases short and J 2 bases short, with 10 bases between. Germline assignment: CDR1 MGHDK and CDR2 SYGVNS. CDR3 length: 14 amino acids. CDR3 amino acids: CASSERGRNTEAFF. CDR3 coding DNA: TGTGCCAGCAGTGAGCGGGGTAGAAACACTGAAGCTTTCTTT.

This chain joins TRBV30 and TRBJ1-5; no definite D call. The V gene's germline CDR1 is GTSNPN and CDR2 SVGIG (reference sequence). Deletions cut 2 bases from V and 1 base from J, with 9 bases between. The CDR3 extends over 14 amino acids. The CDR3 loop is CAWSPLGSNQPQHF. The CDR3 DNA reads as TGTGCCTGGAGTCCCCTGGGAAGCAATCAGCCCCAGCATTTT.

V and J are TRBV20-1 and TRBJ2-3; 9 bases align to TRBD2. V lost 6 bases to trimming and J lost 14 bases; unmatched junction nucleotides: 9. CDR1 and CDR2 (germline): DFQATT, SNEGSKA (reference sequence). The CDR3 covers 11 residues. CDR3 amino acids: CSAQRGTSLYF. DNA for the CDR3: TGCAGTGCCCAGAGAGGGACTAGCTTGTATTTT.

The chain carries TRBV9 and TRBJ2-5; D is perhaps TRBD1 or TRBD2 (5 bases each). The CDR3 totals 16 residues. Germline V gives CDR1 SGDLS, CDR2 YYNGEE. V lost 1 base and J 1 base, leaving 14 bases between the germline ends. CDR3 region: CASSVLTDGTQETQYF. CDR3 nucleotides: TGTGCCAGCAGCGTACTGACAGACGGGACCCAAGAGACCCAGTACTTC.

This clone has a handful of counts. The chain is built from TRBV30 and TRBJ2-1, with 7 bases fitting TRBD2. The CDR3 is 15 amino acids. Trimming cost V 3 bases and J 4 bases; bases outside gene matches: 9. Germline V gives CDR1 GTSNPN, CDR2 SVGIG (reference sequence). The CDR3 here is CAWSAGLVRYNEQFF. The DNA for the CDR3 is TGTGCCTGGAGCGCCGGACTAGTCCGATACAATGAGCAGTTCTTC.

This clone was found a few times. The rearrangement links TRBV5-6 to TRBJ2-4; possibly TRBD1 or TRBD2 for D (5 bases each). Per germline, CDR1 SGHDT and CDR2 YYEEEE. This CDR3 spans 14 amino acids. V was clipped by 10 bases and J by 6 bases, with 20 bases between them. CDR3 loop: CAYHRGVSGNIQYF. The CDR3 DNA sequence: TGTGCCTATCACCGGGGCGTCTCTGGAAACATTCAGTACTTC.

A few counts support this clone. The rearrangement uses TRBV9 and TRBJ1-2; possible D gene TRBD1, 5 bases. Deletions cut 0 bases from V and 6 bases from J, with 12 bases between. Germline V gives CDR1 SGDLS, CDR2 YYNGEE. The CDR3 runs 14 residues. CDR3: CASSVVGTADGYTF. The CDR3 coding sequence is TGTGCCAGCAGCGTAGTAGGGACCGCGGATGGCTACACCTTC. Looking up the rest from reference TRBV9 and TRBJ1-2 gives the full variable domain: DSGVTQTPKHLITATGQRVTLRCSPRSGDLSVYWYQQSLDQGLQFLIQYYNGEERAKGNILERFSAQQFPDLHSELNLSSLELGDSALYFCASSVVGTADGYTFGSGTRLTVV.

V is TRBV29-1 and J is TRBJ2-7, with 11 bases matching TRBD1. The junction had 5 bases not matched to a gene; V was cut back by 2 bases and J by 5 bases. The CDR3 has 14 residues. The germline gives CDR1 SQVTM, CDR2 ANQGSEA. In nucleotides, the CDR3 is TGCAGCGTTGAATCCCGGGACAGGGGGAACGAGCAGTACTTC. Translating it yields CSVESRDRGNEQYF.

As to this clone: Other DNA sequences in the sample encode the same CDR3. V usage is TRBV29-1 and J usage is TRBJ2-3; a possible D gene is TRBD2 (6 bases). V was pared by 5 bases and J by 0 bases, with 12 bases between. The CDR3 runs 14 residues. Germline V gene data show CDR1 as SQVTM and CDR2 as ANQGSEA. The CDR3 protein is CSVRGLTSTDTQYF. The CDR3 region has the DNA TGCAGCGTTAGGGGACTTACTAGCACAGATACGCAGTATTTT.

The genes are TRBV25-1 and TRBJ1-2, with 8 bases fitting TRBD1. Germline CDR1 reads MGHDK; CDR2 reads SYGVNS. This CDR3 is built from 13 residues. J was trimmed by 4 bases and V by 6 bases; bases with no gene match: 4. The CDR3 bases are TGTGCCAGCAGGAACGGACAGGGCTATGGCTACACCTTC. The encoded protein is CASRNGQGYGYTF.

V usage is TRBV4-2 and J usage is TRBJ2-1; 8 positions match TRBD2. The junction had 5 bases not matched to a gene; V was cut back by 0 bases and J by 4 bases. Germline values: CDR1 LGHNA, CDR2 YNFKEQ. The CDR3 totals 16 residues. Here the CDR3 DNA reads TGTGCCAGCAGCCAAGAACCAGCGGGGGCATACAATGAGCAGTTCTTC. Translation gives CASSQEPAGAYNEQFF.

The J gene is TRBJ2-3, the V gene TRBV30; a possible D gene is TRBD2 (5 bases). Trimming stripped 3 bases from V and 2 bases from J, with 21 bases between. Germline loops: CDR1 GTSNPN, CDR2 SVGIG (reference sequence). The CDR3 runs 17 residues. CDR3 in DNA: TGTGCCTGGAGCGCCCCAAGTCACCAGCGGTACACAGATACGCAGTATTTT. It yields the protein CAWSAPSHQRYTDTQYF.

This clone was seen more than once but under ten times. The chain joins TRBV13 to TRBJ2-3, with unresolved D. Germline assignment: CDR1 PRHDT and CDR2 FYEKMQ (reference sequence). V was pared by 3 bases and J by 2 bases, with 6 bases between. This CDR3 contains 13 residues. This CDR3 is CASSFRVTDTQYF. The CDR3 DNA reads as TGTGCCAGCAGCTTCCGGGTCACAGATACGCAGTATTTT.

This clone showed up just a few times. The rearrangement uses TRBV29-1 and TRBJ2-1, with 8 nucleotides matching TRBD2. The CDR3 loop spans 16 amino acids. Unmatched junction bases numbered 8, after V lost 4 bases and J lost 0 bases. The V gene's germline CDR1 is SQVTM and CDR2 ANQGSEA. CDR3 in DNA: TGCAGCGTTGTTCAAGCGGGAGACCCCTCCTACAATGAGCAGTTCTTC. Protein: CSVVQAGDPSYNEQFF.

This clone was detected a few times. The V gene is TRBV30, the J gene TRBJ2-1; D uncertain. The CDR3 runs to 14 residues. V gave up 3 bases and J gave up 4 bases, with 13 bases separating them. Germline CDR1 GTSNPN, CDR2 SVGIG (reference sequence). CDR3 nucleotides: TGTGCCTGGAGCAAGGGAAGGTCGTACAATGAGCAGTTCTTC. It is translated as CAWSKGRSYNEQFF. The full variable domain, completed using reference TRBV30 and TRBJ2-1, is SQTIHQWPATLVQPVGSPLSLECTVEGTSNPNLYWYRQAAGRGLQLLFYSVGIGQISSEVPQNLSASRPQDRQFILSSKKLLLSDSGFYLCAWSKGRSYNEQFFGPGTRLTVL.

V gene TRBV30 combines with J gene TRBJ2-3; possibly TRBD1 for D (5 bases). The germline V and J ends were trimmed by 1 base and 4 bases, with 9 bases remaining between them. In germline, CDR1 is GTSNPN, CDR2 SVGIG (reference sequence). This CDR3 has 13 residues. CDR3 sequence reads: CAWSGTSPDTQYF. CDR3 in DNA: TGTGCCTGGAGTGGGACAAGCCCAGATACGCAGTATTTT.

The V call is TRBV28, the J call TRBJ2-7; a weak D match, TRBD2 (5 bases). V was pared by 0 bases and J by 3 bases, with 6 bases between. The CDR3 extends over 13 amino acids. In germline, CDR1 is MDHEN, CDR2 SYDVKM. The DNA of the CDR3 is TGTGCCAGCAGTTTATGGGAGGACTACGAGCAGTACTTC. Protein sequence: CASSLWEDYEQYF.

This clone was seen only a few times. The same CDR3 can be traced to other DNA sequences in this sample. J is TRBJ2-7 and V is TRBV7-9; D call uncertain. V was trimmed by 5 bases and J by 2 bases, leaving 13 bases between them. The germline CDR1 and CDR2 sequences are SEHNR and FQNEAQ (reference sequence). The CDR3 length is 14 residues. The CDR3 loop reads CASSLALAAYEQYF. The CDR3 bases are TGTGCCAGCAGCCTTGCCTTGGCGGCCTACGAGCAGTACTTC.

This rearrangement joins TRBV14 to TRBJ1-1, with D unresolved. The germline V gene encodes CDR1 SGHDN and CDR2 FVKESK. V shed 3 bases and J shed 1 base, with 3 bases lying between them. The CDR3 runs to 12 residues. CDR3 nucleotide sequence: TGTGCCAGCAGCCAGCAGAACACTGAAGCTTTCTTT. As protein: CASSQQNTEAFF.

This clone was detected only a few times. The chain uses TRBV29-1 and TRBJ2-1; perhaps TRBD2 as D (6 bases). The CDR3 consists of 15 residues. The V end lost 5 bases, the J end lost 0 bases, and 14 bases lay between the germline ends. Germline CDR1 reads SQVTM; CDR2 reads ANQGSEA. The CDR3 nucleotides read TGCAGCGTTACGGGTAGCGGTAGCTCCTACAATGAGCAGTTCTTC. It is translated as CSVTGSGSSYNEQFF.

The chain combines TRBV27 with TRBJ1-1; weak D call: TRBD1 (6 bases). Trimming left V 3 bases short and J 5 bases short, with 16 bases between. Germline assignment: CDR1 MNHEY and CDR2 SMNVEV (reference sequence). This CDR3 is 15 amino acids long. Here the CDR3 DNA reads TGTGCCAGCAGTTTGGGCAGGGGATGGTGGACTGAAGCTTTCTTT. Translated: CASSLGRGWWTEAFF.